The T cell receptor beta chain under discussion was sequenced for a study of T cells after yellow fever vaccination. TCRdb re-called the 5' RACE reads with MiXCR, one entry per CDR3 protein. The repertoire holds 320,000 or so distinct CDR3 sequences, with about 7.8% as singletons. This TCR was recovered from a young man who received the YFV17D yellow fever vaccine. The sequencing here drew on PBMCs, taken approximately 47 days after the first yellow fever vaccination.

The CDR3 DNA is TGCAGTGCTAGAGCGGCAGGGTCCACAGATACGCAGTATTTT. Translating gives CSARAAGSTDTQYF. This sequence joins TRBV20-1 and TRBJ2-3; D may be TRBD1 (5 bases). The CDR3 totals 14 residues. V was pared by 1 base and J by 2 bases, with 10 bases between. Germline-derived CDR1 and CDR2 are DFQATT and SNEGSKA (reference sequence).